Each of the 19 T cell receptor beta chains below was sequenced from the same sample in a study of cytomegalovirus exposure and HLA in healthy donors. PCR used 60 Vbeta primers and 13 Jbeta primers. TCRdb's table, derived via immunoSEQ multiplex PCR, lists solely in-frame clones and lacks some. Of roughly 120,000 clones detected, 75% to 85% appear once; the ten largest clones hold just over 2.5%. The source material was PBMCs. These receptors were obtained from a man aged 30 to 39 in good health and CMV-seronegative.

V and J are TRBV18 and TRBJ2-6, with D tentatively TRBD1 (6 bases). V gave up 3 bases and J gave up 0 bases, with 12 bases separating them. Per the germline V gene, CDR1 is KGHSH and CDR2 is LQKENI. The CDR3 sequence is 17 residues long. The CDR3 region has the DNA TGTGCCAGCTCACCTAGGACAGCTACCTCTGGGGCCAACGTCCTGACTTTC. Residues: CASSPRTATSGANVLTF.

The chain links TRBV4-1 to TRBJ2-2; perhaps TRBD1 as D (5 bases). The CDR3 sequence is 14 residues long. In germline, CDR1 is MGHRA, CDR2 YSYEKL. V shed 1 base and J shed 7 bases, with 10 bases lying between them. This CDR3 is CASSQGGAIGELFF. CDR3 nucleotides: TGCGCCAGCAGCCAAGGGGGCGCGATCGGGGAGCTGTTTTTT.

J is TRBJ2-5 and V is TRBV2; 8 bases map to TRBD1. The CDR3 loop spans 13 amino acids. Unmatched junction bases numbered 5, after V lost 7 bases and J lost 4 bases. CDR1 and CDR2 (germline): SNHLY, FYNNEI. The CDR3 sequence: CASTQTGVETQYF. CDR3 DNA: TGTGCCAGCACCCAGACAGGGGTAGAGACCCAGTACTTC.

As regards this clone: A read error may account for a junction end that differs from germline. This rearrangement joins TRBV6-5 to TRBJ1-2, with D possibly being TRBD1 (6 bases). The CDR3 has 13 amino acids. Looked up from germline, CDR1 is MNHEY and CDR2 is SVGAGI. The CDR3 is CASRGQKNYGYPF. CDR3 in DNA: TGTGCCAGCCGAGGACAGAAAAACTATGGCTACCCCTTC.

This clone has only one observation. This sequence joins TRBV13 and TRBJ2-7, with D maybe TRBD2 (6 bases). V gave up 5 bases and J gave up 3 bases, with 17 bases separating them. Germline values: CDR1 PRHDT, CDR2 FYEKMQ (reference sequence). CDR3 length: 15 residues. The CDR3 nucleotides read TGTGCCAGCAGCCCCCGTGGAAGCGGGCACTACGAGCAGTACTTC. Protein product: CASSPRGSGHYEQYF. The complete variable domain, with remaining parts taken from reference TRBV13 and TRBJ2-7, reads AAGVIQSPRHLIKEKRETATLKCYPIPRHDTVYWYQQGPGQDPQFLISFYEKMQSDKGSIPDRFSAQQFSDYHSELNMSSLELGDSALYFCASSPRGSGHYEQYFGPGTRLTVT.

The chain combines TRBV7-2 with TRBJ1-3, with 8 bases matching TRBD1. The CDR3 runs to 16 residues. V dropped 5 bases and J dropped 2; count of bases not matched to a gene: 8. CDR1 and CDR2 from the germline V gene are SGHTA and FQGNSA. CDR3 bases: TGTGCCAGCAGCCTCCCCGGGACAGGTCCTGGAAACACCATATATTTT. Translation gives CASSLPGTGPGNTIYF.

This chain connects TRBV18 to TRBJ1-1; no clear D. The CDR3 extends over 14 amino acids. V was trimmed by 2 bases and J by 7 bases, leaving 14 bases between them. Germline V lookup: CDR1 KGHSH, CDR2 LQKENI. CDR3: CASSPVGDTGEAFF. The CDR3 DNA follows: TGTGCCAGCTCACCAGTCGGTGACACCGGTGAAGCTTTCTTT.

The chain links TRBV18 to TRBJ2-1; 12 bases are a match to TRBD2. CDR3 size: 17 residues. V dropped 0 bases and J dropped 9; count of bases not matched to a gene: 9. Germline CDR1 is KGHSH and CDR2 is LQKENI. In nucleotides, the CDR3 is TGTGCCAGCTCACCACCGTCCCTAGCGGGAGGGCCGAGTGAGCAGTTCTTC. This encodes CASSPPSLAGGPSEQFF.

The chain uses TRBV6-5 and TRBJ1-2; the match to TRBD1 covers 7 bases. V shed 4 bases and J 0 bases; nucleotides not matched to a gene: 5. The CDR3 runs to 15 residues. Germline V gene lookup returns CDR1 MNHEY and CDR2 SVGAGI. The CDR3 region is CASSSYRGTNYGYTF. The DNA of the CDR3 is TGTGCCAGCAGTTCCTACAGGGGAACTAACTATGGCTACACCTTC.

CDR3 sequence reads: CASSEFGGSNYGYTF. Written as DNA, the CDR3 is TGTGCCAGCAGTGAATTTGGAGGGAGCAACTATGGCTACACCTTC. The gene calls are TRBV2 and TRBJ1-2; no firm D call. Per the germline V gene, CDR1 is SNHLY and CDR2 is FYNNEI. This CDR3 spans 15 amino acids. The germline V and J ends were trimmed by 2 bases and 2 bases, with 12 bases remaining between them.

The chain employs TRBV27 and TRBJ2-3, with 7 bases matching TRBD2. V dropped 5 bases and J dropped 3; count of bases not matched to a gene: 11. The CDR3 has 16 residues. Germline V gives CDR1 MNHEY, CDR2 SMNVEV (reference sequence). CDR3 amino acids: CASSPALAEVTDTQYF. The CDR3 DNA sequence: TGTGCCAGCAGTCCAGCCCTAGCGGAGGTAACAGATACGCAGTATTTT.

The chain couples TRBV7-6 to TRBJ1-2; 7 bases align to TRBD1. J lost 6 bases, V lost 5 bases, and 6 bases had no gene match. Germline CDR1 SGHVS, CDR2 FNYEAQ. This CDR3 is 13 amino acids long. CDR3 sequence reads: CASSLTGENGYTF. CDR3 nucleotides: TGTGCCAGCAGCCTAACAGGGGAGAATGGCTACACCTTC.

V is TRBV7-8 and J is TRBJ2-3; D remains unclear. Trimming left V 2 bases short and J 6 bases short, with 15 bases between. The CDR3 has 15 amino acids. Germline V gene lookup returns CDR1 SGHVS and CDR2 FQNEAQ. In DNA form, the CDR3 reads TGTGCCAGCAGCTTAAAGAGCCCGACGAGGGATACGCAGTATTTT. It encodes CASSLKSPTRDTQYF.

The chain links TRBV19 to TRBJ1-2, with TRBD1 as a possible D gene (6 bases). CDR1 and CDR2 from the germline V gene are LNHDA and SQIVND (reference sequence). The V end lost 4 bases, the J end lost 7 bases, and 13 bases lay between the germline ends. The CDR3 runs 13 residues. The DNA of the CDR3 is TGTGCCAGTAGTACAACAGGGTATGCTGGCTACACCTTC. Translated, it gives CASSTTGYAGYTF. The full variable domain, its missing parts supplied by reference TRBV19 and TRBJ1-2, is DGGITQSPKYLFRKEGQNVTLSCEQNLNHDAMYWYRQDPGQGLRLIYYSQIVNDFQKGDIAEGYSVSREKKESFPLTVTSAQKNPTAFYLCASSTTGYAGYTFGSGTRLTVV.

This clone was counted only a few times. The chain has TRBV4-3 and TRBJ1-1; maybe TRBD1 (6 bases). Per germline, CDR1 LGHNA and CDR2 YSLEER. This CDR3 is 16 amino acids long. V gave up 3 bases and J gave up 0 bases, with 14 bases separating them. CDR3 nucleotide sequence: TGCGCCAGCAGCCAGTATAGGACAGCCATGAACACTGAAGCTTTCTTT. Translation gives CASSQYRTAMNTEAFF.

V is TRBV5-6 and J is TRBJ1-2, with D tentatively TRBD1 (5 bases). Trimming removed 4 bases from V and 6 bases from J, with 13 bases in between. From germline, CDR1 is SGHDT and CDR2 YYEEEE. The CDR3 extends over 13 amino acids. Here the CDR3 DNA reads TGTGCCAGCAGCCCCGGGACTTTGGATGGCTACACCTTC. Translating gives CASSPGTLDGYTF.

The V call is TRBV29-1, the J call TRBJ1-3, with 9 bases matching TRBD1. CDR1 is SQVTM and CDR2 is ANQGSEA in the germline V gene. CDR3 size: 14 residues. The V segment lost 6 bases and the J segment 2 bases; nucleotides outside the gene matches: 5. The CDR3 here is CSVTHRGPGNTIYF. The CDR3 DNA reads as TGCAGCGTCACACACAGGGGGCCTGGAAACACCATATATTTT. Supplemented by reference TRBV29-1 and TRBJ1-3, the full variable domain reads SAVISQKPSRDICQRGTSLTIQCQVDSQVTMMFWYRQQPGQSLTLIATANQGSEATYESGFVIDKFPISRPNLTFSTLTVSNMSPEDSSIYLCSVTHRGPGNTIYFGEGSWLTVV.

This clone was seen a single time. This CDR3 is CASSVNRNTGELFF. CDR3 nucleotides: TGCGCCAGCAGTGTTAACAGGAACACCGGGGAGCTGTTTTTT. This rearrangement joins TRBV10-2 to TRBJ2-2; no clear D gene. This CDR3 region has 14 residues. The germline V and J ends were trimmed by 4 bases and 1 base, with 7 bases remaining between them. Germline CDR1 reads WSHSY; CDR2 reads SAAADI.

This sequence joins TRBV29-1 and TRBJ2-2; the D gene is possibly TRBD2 (5 bases). Germline V CDR1 and CDR2: SQVTM, ANQGSEA. This CDR3 spans 15 amino acids. Trimming took off 0 bases at V and 7 bases at J, with 15 bases between the two ends. CDR3 protein: CSVEERGYPDGELFF. In DNA, the CDR3 is TGCAGCGTTGAAGAAAGAGGGTACCCCGACGGGGAGCTGTTTTTT.